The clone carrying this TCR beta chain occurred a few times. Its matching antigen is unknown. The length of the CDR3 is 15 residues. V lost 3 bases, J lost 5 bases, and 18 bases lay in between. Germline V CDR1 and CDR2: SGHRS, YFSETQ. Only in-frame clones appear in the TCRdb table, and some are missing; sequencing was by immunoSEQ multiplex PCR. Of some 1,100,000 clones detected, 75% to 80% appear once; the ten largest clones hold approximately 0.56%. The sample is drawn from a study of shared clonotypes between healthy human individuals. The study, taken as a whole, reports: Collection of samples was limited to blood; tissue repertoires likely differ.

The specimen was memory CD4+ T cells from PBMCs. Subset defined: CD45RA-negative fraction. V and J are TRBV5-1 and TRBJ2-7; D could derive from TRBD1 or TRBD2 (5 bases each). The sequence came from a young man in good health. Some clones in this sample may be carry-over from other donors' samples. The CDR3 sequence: CASSYAFGGANEQYF. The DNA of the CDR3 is TGCGCCAGCAGCTACGCCTTTGGGGGAGCCAACGAGCAGTACTTC.